These T cell receptor beta chains were read from a single sample in a study of graft-versus-host responses after intestinal transplantation. These receptors' antigens are unknown. The assay was immunoSEQ multiplex PCR, and TCRdb's table has in-frame clones only and misses some. The sample includes about 85,000 clones, 80% to 85% of them seen just once. The starting material was unstimulated CD4+ T cells sorted from spleen or lymph node cells, obtained before intestinal transplant. These receptor sequences come from a human donor who received an intestinal transplant. Both conserved end residues are trimmed from each CDR3.

V	J	CDR3
TRBV2	TRBJ2-3	ASSVQGQYTDTQY
TRBV6-5	TRBJ1-2	ASREGVVYGYT
TRBV19	TRBJ1-5	ASSSQTRADSNQPQH
TRBV6-4	TRBJ2-1	ATPHPGAAIDEQF
TRBV11-2	TRBJ2-7	ASSRDRGQGYEQY
TRBV2	TRBJ1-5	ASKGDSNQPQH
TRBV7-9	TRBJ2-1	ASSSRVYNEQF
TRBV21-1	TRBJ1-2	ASSKIGEKKKNGYT
TRBV5-6	TRBJ2-7	ASSPDLAGAGEQY
TRBV5-1	TRBJ2-7	ASSSSGSKSDEQY
TRBV19	TRBJ2-5	ASSSRLAGETQY
TRBV18	TRBJ1-2	ASSPPGGNYGYT
TRBV5-1	TRBJ2-1	ASSLGSGRGNEQF
TRBV5-6	TRBJ1-2	ASSSTGGANYGYT
TRBV7-9	TRBJ1-2	ASSRDSNYGYT
TRBV9	TRBJ2-3	ASSTRDRGPDTQY
TRBV7-3	TRBJ2-2	ASRFGGAGELF
TRBV25-1	TRBJ2-5	ASSDPGGFQETQY
TRBV6-5	TRBJ2-7	ASSYLTGGSYEQY
TRBV7-7	TRBJ2-5	ASSQTISDSQETQY
TRBV10-3	TRBJ1-2	AISDVRQGANGYT
TRBV6-6	TRBJ2-3	ASSYSAGVGTDTQY
TRBV9	TRBJ2-1	ASSFQAWNEQF
TRBV19	TRBJ2-4	ASSMGQGARVQY
TRBV5-4	TRBJ2-1	ASRGASSYNEQF
TRBV5-1	TRBJ2-5	ASSLVVSQETQY
TRBV28	TRBJ2-5	ASSGRTGTETQY
TRBV6-4	TRBJ1-1	ASSAIEDSEAF
TRBV19	TRBJ2-3	ASSAPGRGNTDTQY
TRBV6-5	TRBJ2-2	ASRLSGGVTGELF
TRBV5-8	TRBJ1-4	ASSHPGGAGANEKLF
TRBV18	TRBJ2-5	ASSPGTGYQETQY
TRBV2	TRBJ1-6	ASRRTGERDSPLH
TRBV10-3	TRBJ1-3	AISGQAASGNTIY
TRBV5-1	TRBJ1-1	ASSMGTANTEAF
TRBV7-2	TRBJ2-1	ASSLAALAGDGEQF
TRBV27	TRBJ2-3	ASSSYPPGESTDTQY
TRBV5-4	TRBJ2-3	ASSLGSVASTDTQY
TRBV7-9	TRBJ2-2	ASSLAPPRQGASGELF
TRBV5-1	TRBJ2-1	ASSFTRGYNEQF
TRBV4-1	TRBJ1-1	ASSQEGRSNTEAF
TRBV9	TRBJ1-6	ASSVQGFNSPLH
TRBV13	TRBJ2-1	ASSLWRGTSVVGSYNEQF
TRBV6-6	TRBJ2-5	ASTLARGPETQY
TRBV6-1	TRBJ1-2	ASSPGGGGAYGYT
TRBV4-2	TRBJ1-2	ASSQEGRGYT
TRBV19	TRBJ2-7	ASSIDWTSGSRYEQY
TRBV2	TRBJ1-1	ASSRDRSGSEAF
TRBV30	TRBJ2-7	AWSVNRGSYEQY
TRBV7-9	TRBJ2-3	ASSTGLAGVADTQY
TRBV5-1	TRBJ2-7	ASSLGLAGEQY
TRBV28	TRBJ2-5	ASSLGSQETQY
TRBV9	TRBJ2-7	ASSVDNRGLEQY
TRBV6-1	TRBJ1-4	ASSLTGIYPEKLF
TRBV9	TRBJ1-5	ASSTRQGEGQPQH